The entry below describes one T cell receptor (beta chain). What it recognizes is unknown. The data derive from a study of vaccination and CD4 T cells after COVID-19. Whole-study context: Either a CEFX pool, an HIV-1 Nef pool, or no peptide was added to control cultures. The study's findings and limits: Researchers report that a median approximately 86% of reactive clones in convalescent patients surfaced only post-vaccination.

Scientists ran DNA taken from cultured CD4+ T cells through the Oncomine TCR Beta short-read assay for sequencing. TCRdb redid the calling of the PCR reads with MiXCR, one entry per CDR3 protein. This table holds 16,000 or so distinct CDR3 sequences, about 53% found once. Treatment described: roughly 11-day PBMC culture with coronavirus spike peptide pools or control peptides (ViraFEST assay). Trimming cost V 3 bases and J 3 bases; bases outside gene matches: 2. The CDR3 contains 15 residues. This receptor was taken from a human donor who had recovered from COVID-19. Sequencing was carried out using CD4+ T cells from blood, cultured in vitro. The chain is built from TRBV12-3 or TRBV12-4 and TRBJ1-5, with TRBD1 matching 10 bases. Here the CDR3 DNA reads TGTGCCAGCAGTTTGACAGGGGGCGTCAATCAGCCCCAGCATTTT. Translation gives CASSLTGGVNQPQHF.